This TCR beta chain was captured in a study of PD-1 blockade in mismatch repair-deficient tumors. The data were produced by immunoSEQ multiplex PCR, yet TCRdb's version contains in-frame clones alone and is incomplete. The sample lists around 100,000 clones, under 90% occurring once. V lost 1 base and J 4 bases, leaving 13 bases between the germline ends. The CDR3 is made up of 15 amino acids. CDR1 and CDR2 from the germline V gene are SGHAT and FQNNGV. All patients were mismatch repair deficient, assessed by either PCR or immunohistochemistry. The sample was peripheral blood, taken about eight months after starting pembrolizumab. The source of this sequence is an adult with mismatch repair-deficient cancer. This chain uses TRBV11-2 with TRBJ1-2; perhaps TRBD1 as D (5 bases). The CDR3 bases are TGTGCCAGCAGCTTAGGGCTAAGCCAGGGCTATGGCTACACCTTC. This translates into CASSLGLSQGYGYTF.